This entry is about one T cell receptor (beta chain). The data stem from a study of blood T cell repertoires in COVID-19. Turning to the study itself: The samples span acute and convalescent COVID-19 from the United States, Italy and Spain. PBMCs, B-cell-depleted T cells, or T cells provided the cDNA or gDNA that made up the material.

As handled by the study authors: Amplified reference gene primers provided the basis for estimating nucleated cell counts. Clones were sequenced by immunoSEQ multiplex PCR, and TCRdb holds only the in-frame ones, with some missing. D and trimming come from the DNA, and the V and J calls and clone size come from that table. Among about 270,000 clones listed, around 81% were seen once. The receptor comes from an older woman with active or convalescent COVID-19. The sequenced material came from peripheral blood.

The CDR3 DNA reads as TGTGCCAGCAGTTACGGATCTAGCGGGAGAGGACAGCAGTACTTC. Its protein is CASSYGSSGRGQQYF. The chain couples TRBV6-5 to TRBJ2-7; TRBD2 aligns across 10 bases. With 2 bases clipped from V and 8 bases from J, the junction kept 9 bases outside the gene matches. The CDR3 is made up of 15 amino acids. The germline V gene encodes CDR1 MNHEY and CDR2 SVGAGI.